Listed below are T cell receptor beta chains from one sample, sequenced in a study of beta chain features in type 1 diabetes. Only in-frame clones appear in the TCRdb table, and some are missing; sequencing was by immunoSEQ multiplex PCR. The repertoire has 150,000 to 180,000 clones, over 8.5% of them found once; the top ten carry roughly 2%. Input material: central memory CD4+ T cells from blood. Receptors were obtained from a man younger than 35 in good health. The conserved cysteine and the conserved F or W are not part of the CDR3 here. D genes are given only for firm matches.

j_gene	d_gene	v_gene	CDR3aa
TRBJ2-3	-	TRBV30	AWSSRGGWTDTQY
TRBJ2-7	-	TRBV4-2	ASNPDFSSYEQY
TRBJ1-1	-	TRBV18	ASSPEGYTEAF
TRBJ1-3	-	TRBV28	ASRIGTRGNTIY
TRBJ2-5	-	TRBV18	ASSLLRSRETQY
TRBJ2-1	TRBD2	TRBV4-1	ASSHLLQTSGRGNEQF
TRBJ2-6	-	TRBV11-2	ASSSGRSGANVLT
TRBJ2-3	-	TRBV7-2	ASSLAVGFTDTQY
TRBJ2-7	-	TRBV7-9	ASSSSREQY
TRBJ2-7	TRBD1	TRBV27	ASSVRQGRYEQY
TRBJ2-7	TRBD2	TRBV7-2	ASSLASGGNAYEQY
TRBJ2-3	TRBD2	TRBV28	ASSWVGSGGNTQY
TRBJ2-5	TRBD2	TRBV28	ASSSTSGAIQY
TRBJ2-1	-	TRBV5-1	ASSLGLNQNNEQF